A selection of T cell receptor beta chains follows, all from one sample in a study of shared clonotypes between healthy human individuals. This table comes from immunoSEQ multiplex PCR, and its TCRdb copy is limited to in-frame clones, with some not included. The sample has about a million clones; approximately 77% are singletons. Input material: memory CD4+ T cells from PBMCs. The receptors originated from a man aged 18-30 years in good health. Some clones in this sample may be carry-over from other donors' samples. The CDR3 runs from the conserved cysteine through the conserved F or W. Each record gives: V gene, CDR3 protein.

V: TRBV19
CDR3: CASSIDRNYGYTF

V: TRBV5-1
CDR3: CASSLLTQGTGELFF

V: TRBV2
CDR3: CASSNLAGDTGELFF

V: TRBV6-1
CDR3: CASSPSEAYEQYF

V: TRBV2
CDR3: CASSAGPTYPYEQYF

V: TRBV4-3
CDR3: CASSQGPGASYEQYF

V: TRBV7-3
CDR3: CASSLGTGFPGELFF

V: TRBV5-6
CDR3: CASSFRLSSGNTIYF

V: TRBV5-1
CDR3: CASSLVRGTEAFF

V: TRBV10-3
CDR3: CAISSRTGSYGYTF

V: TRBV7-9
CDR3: CASSSPTGGMTTDEQFF

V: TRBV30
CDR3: CAWTGTGTGTQYF

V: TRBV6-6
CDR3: CASSYERWGQFF

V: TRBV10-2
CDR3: CASTYLTGAPNTGELFF

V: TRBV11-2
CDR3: CASRGRITYNEQFF

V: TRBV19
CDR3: CASSIQEEETQYF

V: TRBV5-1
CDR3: CASRAHLQETQYF

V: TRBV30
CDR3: CAWNIRDSGELFF

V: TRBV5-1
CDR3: CASSLVGQGGTEAFF

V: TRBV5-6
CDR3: CASSFRSVETQYF

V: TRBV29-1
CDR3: CSVRTGAVFEQYF

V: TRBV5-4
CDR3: CASSSRENTGELFF

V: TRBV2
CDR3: CASSATGWSNQPQHF

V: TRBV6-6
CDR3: CASSLSGTVQETQYF

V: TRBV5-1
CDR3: CASSSSTDTQYF

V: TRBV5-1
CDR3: CASSKLAGQYNEQFF

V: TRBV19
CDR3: CASSQRLTGGEIYEQYF

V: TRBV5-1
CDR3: CASSLVVRGRGTQYF

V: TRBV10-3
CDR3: CAIQGTNQPQHF

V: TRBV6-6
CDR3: CATRTGNQPQHF

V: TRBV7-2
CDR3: CASSLRSSRGGEQYF

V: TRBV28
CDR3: CASRRTQETQYF

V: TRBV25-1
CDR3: CASSEYGGPGELFF

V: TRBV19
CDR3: CASSIGTGNYGYTF

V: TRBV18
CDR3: CASSLYRDTEAFF

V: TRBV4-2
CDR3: CASSLWGTGSSYEQYF

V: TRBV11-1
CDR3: CASSTGYRDTSSYNEQFF

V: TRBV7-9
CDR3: CASSFAGMGNEQFF

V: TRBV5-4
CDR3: CASSLSVSQETQYF

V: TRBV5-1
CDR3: CASSLATGAVKLFF

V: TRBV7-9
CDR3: CASSLYISGRAGETQYF

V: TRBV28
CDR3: CASSRTGFNYEQYF

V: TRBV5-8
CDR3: CASSLGQGPTNEKLFF

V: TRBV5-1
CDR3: CASREPYNEQFF

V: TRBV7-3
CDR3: CASGLLNTGELFF

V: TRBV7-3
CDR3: CASSGDRLAGVDEQFF

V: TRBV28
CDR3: CASSSWLGAFF

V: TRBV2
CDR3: CASIGQPNTEAFF

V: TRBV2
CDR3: CASSEVSGGELFF

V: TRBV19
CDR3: CASSISRGRRNTIYF

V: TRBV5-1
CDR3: CASSPGGIRDTQYF